In this sample, the clone carrying this TCR beta chain turned up many times. Antigen unknown. Looked up from germline, CDR1 is SGHRS and CDR2 is YFSETQ. The CDR3 runs to 14 residues. Trimming pared 0 bases from V and 1 base from J, leaving 8 bases between. These data originate in a study of neurological immune-mediated disorders. Overall study findings and caveats: Repertoires from 18 of 34 multiple sclerosis patients grouped phylogenetically into a related-CDR3 cluster, suggesting a possible signature.

It was from 2 million PBMCs stored at -80 C that the unsorted libraries were obtained. Over 190 million TCR-beta sequences (from 15-18 subjects) were yielded by each sequencing run. TCRdb used MiXCR to reprocess the 5' RACE reads, holding one entry per CDR3 protein. This table holds some 78,000 distinct CDR3 sequences, just over 5% found once. Material for sequencing was PBMCs. This clonotype was sampled from a woman in her thirties with multiple sclerosis. The V gene is TRBV5-1, the J gene TRBJ2-7, with D unclear. The CDR3 is CASSLAVTSYEQYF. The CDR3 DNA sequence: TGCGCCAGCAGCTTGGCAGTGACGTCCTACGAGCAGTACTTC.